This TCR beta chain was sequenced for a study of OX40 agonist ivuxolimab in advanced cancers. The overall study: The dose-escalation group included hepatocellular carcinoma, melanoma, renal cell carcinoma and head and neck cancer.

Germline CDR1 reads MDHEN; CDR2 reads SYDVKM. CDR3 length: 15 amino acids. V was shortened by 3 bases and J by 2 bases, with 11 bases between the two germline ends. Notes on this clone: The antigen is not known.

Clones were sequenced by immunoSEQ multiplex PCR, and TCRdb holds only the in-frame ones, with some missing. The table shows about 77,000 clones, with about 90% occurring only once. Overall study findings and caveats: Both CD4+ and CD8+ T cell populations in blood had undergone clonal expansion by week 6 at 0.1 to 3.0 mg/kg.

This material consisted of CD4+ or CD8+ T cells sorted from blood, taken in a trial of the OX40 agonist ivuxolimab. The rearrangement uses TRBV28 and TRBJ2-1, with D uncertain. This TCR was recovered from an adult with an advanced solid tumor such as melanoma, head and neck, liver or kidney cancer. The CDR3 DNA reads as TGTGCCAGCAGTTTGGCCGGAATAGCCTACAATGAGCAGTTCTTC. Amino acids: CASSLAGIAYNEQFF. The entire variable domain, with the rest obtained from reference TRBV28 and TRBJ2-1, is as follows: DVKVTQSSRYLVKRTGEKVFLECVQDMDHENMFWYRQDPGLGLRLIYFSYDVKMKEKGDIPEGYSVSREKKERFSLILESASTNQTSMYLCASSLAGIAYNEQFFGPGTRLTVL.